This is a list of T cell receptor beta chains from one sample in a study of blood T cell repertoires in COVID-19. Repertoires were generated with immunoSEQ multiplex PCR, while TCRdb's copy carries only in-frame clones and drops some. This sample has about 110,000 clones; around four fifths occur once, and the top ten carry approximately 7.9%. Sequenced material: peripheral blood. The receptors shown here come from a man between 65 and 85 years old with acute or convalescent COVID-19. Each CDR3 is given with its conserved first and last residue. A D gene is named only where the DNA matches it firmly. Where a row states a size, it is once, few, many or the class of an expanded clone; other rows omit it.

clone size	D gene	V gene	J gene	CDR3 protein	CDR3 DNA
NA	TRBD1	TRBV10-3	TRBJ1-1	CAISGNDRAGTEAFF	TGTGCCATCAGTGGGAACGACAGGGCGGGGACTGAAGCTTTCTTT
once	NA	TRBV29-1	TRBJ1-2	CSTSRTVENYGYTF	TGCAGCACATCCCGGACAGTAGAAAACTATGGCTACACCTTC
NA	NA	TRBV5-1	TRBJ2-2	CASSPSVPSTGELFF	TGCGCCAGCAGCCCTTCGGTGCCAAGCACCGGGGAGCTGTTTTTT
NA	TRBD2	TRBV28	TRBJ2-7	CASSLSGGTYEQYF	TGTGCCAGCAGTCTTAGCGGGGGGACTTACGAGCAGTACTTC
NA	NA	TRBV5-8	TRBJ2-3	CASRAEDTQYF	TGTGCCAGCAGGGCGGAGGATACGCAGTATTTT
NA	NA	TRBV7-3	TRBJ2-1	CASSPIGGDEQFF	TGTGCCAGCAGCCCCATCGGAGGCGATGAGCAGTTCTTC
NA	TRBD2	TRBV28	TRBJ2-1	CATDPSGSGEQFF	TGTGCCACGGACCCTAGCGGGAGTGGTGAGCAGTTCTTC
NA	TRBD1	TRBV5-1	TRBJ2-7	CASSSGQDLYEQYF	TGCGCCAGCAGCTCAGGACAGGACCTCTACGAGCAGTACTTC
once	NA	TRBV28	TRBJ1-4	CASSMRPLNEKLFF	TGTGCCAGCAGCATGAGGCCCCTTAATGAAAAACTGTTTTTT
NA	TRBD1	TRBV28	TRBJ1-1	CASTDLGQLNTEAFF	TGTGCCAGCACCGATTTGGGACAGCTAAACACTGAAGCTTTCTTT
many	TRBD1	TRBV2	TRBJ2-6	CASSAGTGGAGANVLTF	TGTGCCAGCAGCGCCGGGACAGGGGGTGCTGGGGCCAACGTCCTGACTTTC
few	NA	TRBV10-1	TRBJ1-1	CASSESRVRLMNTEAFF	TGCGCCAGCAGTGAGTCGAGGGTAAGATTAATGAACACTGAAGCTTTCTTT
NA	TRBD2	TRBV28	TRBJ2-7	CASSLKLLAGGRYF	TGTGCCAGCAGTTTAAAGTTACTAGCGGGAGGTCGGTACTTC
NA	TRBD1	TRBV5-1	TRBJ2-3	CASGTGTPFDTQYF	TGCGCCAGCGGGACAGGGACCCCGTTTGATACGCAGTATTTT
few	NA	TRBV19	TRBJ1-2	CASQRFNYGYTF	TGTGCCAGTCAGCGTTTTAACTATGGCTACACCTTC
NA	NA	TRBV7-3	TRBJ2-2	CASRMPGTTYTGELFF	TGTGCCAGCAGGATGCCCGGGACAACCTACACCGGGGAGCTGTTTTTT
few	NA	TRBV14	TRBJ2-7	CASSQGRYEQYF	TGTGCCAGCAGCCAAGGGCGGTACGAGCAGTACTTC
NA	NA	TRBV9	TRBJ2-5	CASSARGGLVETQYF	TGTGCCAGCAGCGCCCGAGGCGGGCTAGTAGAGACCCAGTACTTC
once	NA	TRBV19	TRBJ2-7	CASSIDRQNYEQYF	TGTGCCAGTAGTATAGATCGACAGAACTACGAGCAGTACTTC